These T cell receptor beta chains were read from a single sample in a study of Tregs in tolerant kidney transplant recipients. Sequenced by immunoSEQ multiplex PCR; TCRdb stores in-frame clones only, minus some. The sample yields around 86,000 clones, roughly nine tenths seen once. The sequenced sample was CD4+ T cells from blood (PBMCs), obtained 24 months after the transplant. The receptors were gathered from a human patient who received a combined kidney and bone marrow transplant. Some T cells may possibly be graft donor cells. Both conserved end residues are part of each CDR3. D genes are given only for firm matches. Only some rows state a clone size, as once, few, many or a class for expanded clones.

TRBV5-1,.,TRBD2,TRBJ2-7,TGCGCCAGCAGCTTGGTTCCGGGGGGCTACGAGCAGTACTTC,CASSLVPGGYEQYF
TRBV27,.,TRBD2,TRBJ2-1,TGTGCCAGCTTCTTCGAGTTTACAGCGGGACCCCCCTTCGGGGAGCAGTTCTTC,CASFFEFTAGPPFGEQFF
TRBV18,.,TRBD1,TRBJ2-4,TGTGCCAGCTCACCACCGGGACAGGGAAGTTTAGCCAAAAACATTCAGTACTTC,CASSPPGQGSLAKNIQYF
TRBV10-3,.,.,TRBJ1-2,TGTGCCATCAGTATGGGGGGGGACTATGGCTACACCTTC,CAISMGGDYGYTF
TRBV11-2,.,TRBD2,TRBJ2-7,TGTGCCAGCAGCTTAGAAAGGCGGGAGTTTGACGAGCAGTACTTC,CASSLERREFDEQYF
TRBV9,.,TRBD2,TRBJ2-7,TGTGCCAGCAGCGTAGTAGCGGGGGCGGGCTCCTACGAGCAGTACTTC,CASSVVAGAGSYEQYF
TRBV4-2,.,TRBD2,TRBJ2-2,TGTGCCAGCAGCCCCGGCCCGGGACTAGCGGGAGGGCGGGGAAACACCGGGGAGCTGTTTTTT,CASSPGPGLAGGRGNTGELFF
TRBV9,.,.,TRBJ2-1,TGTGCCAGCAGCGTAGGAGCGTCCTCGGGTGAGCAGTTCTTC,CASSVGASSGEQFF
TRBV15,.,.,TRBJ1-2,TGTGCCACCAGCAGAGGGGGGGTAGGCGGCTACACCTTC,CATSRGGVGGYTF
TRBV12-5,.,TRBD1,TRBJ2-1,TGTGCTAGTGGTTTGGTACTGTTCGGACAGGGGAAGAAATACAATGAGCAGTTCTTC,CASGLVLFGQGKKYNEQFF
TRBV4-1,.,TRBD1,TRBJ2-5,TGCGCCAGCAGCCGCGGGACAGGCCCTGGGGAGACCCAGTACTTC,CASSRGTGPGETQYF
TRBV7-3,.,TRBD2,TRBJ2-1,TGTGCCAGCAGCTTAACGGGACTAGCGGGAGAGATCAATGAGCAGTTCTTC,CASSLTGLAGEINEQFF
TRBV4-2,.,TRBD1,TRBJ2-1,TGTGCCAGCAGCCAGGGGGTGGGACAGGGGGTAAATGAGCAGTTCTTC,CASSQGVGQGVNEQFF
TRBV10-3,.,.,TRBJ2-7,TGTGCCATCAGTGAGTCGAAAGTAGTATTGAACTCCTACGAGCAGTACTTC,CAISESKVVLNSYEQYF
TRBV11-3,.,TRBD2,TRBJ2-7,TGTGCCAGCAGCCCCAGGACTAGCGGGTACTCCTACGAGCAGTACTTC,CASSPRTSGYSYEQYF
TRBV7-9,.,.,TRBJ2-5,TGTGCCAGCGGGGCGGTCCAAGAGACCCAGTACTTC,CASGAVQETQYF
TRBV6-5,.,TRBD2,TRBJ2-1,TGTGCCAGCAGCCGCGGGAGTGAATGGAATGAGCAGTTCTTC,CASSRGSEWNEQFF
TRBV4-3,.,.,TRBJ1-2,TGCGCCAGCAGCATACAGGGTAAGGACGGCTACACCTTC,CASSIQGKDGYTF
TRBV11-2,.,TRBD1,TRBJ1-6,TGTGCCAGCAGACCGACAGGGGTCAGTTCACCCCTCCACTTT,CASRPTGVSSPLHF
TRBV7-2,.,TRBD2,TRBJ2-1,TGTGCCAGCACCCTAAGACGGACTAGCGGGGGTTATGAGCAGTTCTTC,CASTLRRTSGGYEQFF
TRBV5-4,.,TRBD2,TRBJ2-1,TGTGCCAGCAGCTTGGGACTAGCGGGAGGGCTATCCTACAATGAGCAGTTCTTC,CASSLGLAGGLSYNEQFF
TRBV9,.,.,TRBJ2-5,TGTGCCAGCAGCCCCCGCGCGGCGGGGATGGAGACCCAGTACTTC,CASSPRAAGMETQYF
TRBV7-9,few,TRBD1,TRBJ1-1,TGTGCCAGCAGCCAACGACAGGGATTGGACACTGAAGCTTTCTTT,CASSQRQGLDTEAFF
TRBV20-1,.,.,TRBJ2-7,TGCAACCCCTCTAGCGAGATACAGTACTTC,CNPSSEIQYF
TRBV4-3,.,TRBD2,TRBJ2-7,TGCGCCAGCAGCCCGCTAGCGGGGCTCTACGAGCAGTACTTC,CASSPLAGLYEQYF
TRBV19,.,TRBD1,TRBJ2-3,TGTGCCAGTAGTGAAAGACAGGGGATAATCACAGATACGCAGTATTTT,CASSERQGIITDTQYF
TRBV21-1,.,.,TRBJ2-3,TGTGCCAGCAGCAAAGCAGGAGAGGACTACACAGATACGCAGTATTTT,CASSKAGEDYTDTQYF
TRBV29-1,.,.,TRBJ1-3,TGCAGCGTTGAATTTGGAGTCTCTGGAAACACCATATATTTT,CSVEFGVSGNTIYF
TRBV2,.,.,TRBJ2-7,TGTGCCAGCTCTGAGCGGACCTACGAGCAGTACTTC,CASSERTYEQYF
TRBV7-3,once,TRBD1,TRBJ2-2,TGTGCCAGCAGCAAGGGACAGTACACCGGGGAGCTGTTTTTT,CASSKGQYTGELFF
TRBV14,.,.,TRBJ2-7,TGTGCCAGCAGCCTGGACAGAAGGGACGAGCAGTACTTC,CASSLDRRDEQYF
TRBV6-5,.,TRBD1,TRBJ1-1,TGTGCCAGCAGCTACGGGACAGGGGGCCCGGGCACTGAAGCTTTCTTT,CASSYGTGGPGTEAFF
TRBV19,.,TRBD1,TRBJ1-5,TGTGCCAGTAGGGGACAGGGGGCGAACAATCAGCCCCAGCATTTT,CASRGQGANNQPQHF
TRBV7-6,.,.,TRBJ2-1,TGTGCCAGCAGCCCCACTAGATCCTACAATGAGCAGTTCTTC,CASSPTRSYNEQFF
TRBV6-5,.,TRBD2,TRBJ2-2,TGTGCCAGCAGTTACCGGACTAGCGGGAGGAGGGGGGAGCTGTTTTTT,CASSYRTSGRRGELFF
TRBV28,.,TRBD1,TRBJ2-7,TGTGCCAGCAGTTCGGTCGGTAGGGACAGAGACTTC,CASSSVGRDRDF
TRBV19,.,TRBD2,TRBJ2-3,TGTGCCAGTAGTACCAGACTAGCGGGGGGGCGAGATACGCAGTATTTT,CASSTRLAGGRDTQYF
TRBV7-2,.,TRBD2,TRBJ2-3,TGTGCCAGCAGCCGCACTAGCGGGGGACACGCAGATACGCAGTATTTT,CASSRTSGGHADTQYF
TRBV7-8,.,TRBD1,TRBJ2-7,TGTGCCAGCGCGACCGGCCCAGGGGGCATCTACGAGCAGTACTTC,CASATGPGGIYEQYF
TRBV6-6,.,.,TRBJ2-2,TGTGCCAGCAGCCGAGGGCGAGCAGGAACCGGGGAGCTGTTTTTT,CASSRGRAGTGELFF
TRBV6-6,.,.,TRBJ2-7,TGTGCCAGCAGTTGGCTGAGACTAGGGGAGCAGTACTTC,CASSWLRLGEQYF
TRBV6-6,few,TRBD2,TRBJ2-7,TGTGCCAGCAGTTACACTAGCGGACTGTACGAGCAGTACTTC,CASSYTSGLYEQYF